This T cell receptor (beta chain) was sequenced during a study of glioma-infiltrating T cells after dendritic cell vaccination (dated by TCRdb to between 2015 and 2016). Notes on the research overall: The cohort comprised approximately 15 glioblastoma patients from Phase I and II dendritic cell vaccination trials, 9 newly diagnosed and 6 with recurrent disease. Patients received autologous tumor lysate-pulsed dendritic cell vaccination between about 2003 and 2012. The vaccine was prepared from monocyte-derived dendritic cells that were cultured for about 7 days with IL-4 and GM-CSF and then pulsed overnight with autologous tumor lysate. Patients received three intradermal dendritic cell vaccine injections at biweekly intervals in the arm below the axilla. Tumor-infiltrating lymphocyte content was quantified and tumor and blood repertoires were compared in dendritic cell-vaccinated glioblastoma patients by deep sequencing of TCR beta CDR3 regions. Survival after dendritic cell vaccination was correlated with TCR sequencing metrics, including TIL content and tumor-blood repertoire overlap. Paper-wide results and their limitations: No direct relationship between TCR clonality and survival was found, suggesting that a diverse polyclonal response may matter. The TCR overlap response model with three groups was called speculative and said to need prospective validation. Longer time to progression and overall survival after dendritic cell vaccination were predicted by higher estimated pretreatment TIL content. The cohort was small and heterogeneous, with few patients having full blood and tumor sets and even fewer initial-recurrent tumor pairs.

In light of the paper, this sample's time point label describes: after dendritic cell vaccination, including at tumor progression/relapse. Patients were selected on the basis of adequate residual fresh-frozen tumor tissue and more than two years of available survival data. Although molecular status otherwise differed among the glioblastoma patients, no patient had an isocitrate dehydrogenase mutation. PBMC were collected before vaccination, two weeks after the third vaccination, and at tumor progression when it occurred. Genomic DNA was extracted with the Qiagen DNeasy Blood extraction Kit. The CDR3 covers 14 residues, taking in both the cysteine and the phenylalanine. CDR3 DNA is the only sequence kept; it has 42 bases, read in frame from the first base. V drops 0 bases and J drops 3 bases, leaving 9 bases in between. The CDR1 and CDR2 encoded by the germline V gene are SGHRS and YFSETQ. TCRB CDR3 regions were amplified from approximately 2 ug genomic DNA, or all available DNA if less, using the immunoSEQ assay. Multiplex PCR used 60 forward primers for TCR V beta segments and 13 reverse primers for J beta segments. Synthetic control templates were spiked into each sample at limiting dilution to estimate reads per starting template. The Illumina HiSeq System generated sequencing reads of 87 bp. In the original analysis: To remove PCR and sequencing errors, closely related sequences were merged with a nearest neighbor algorithm. TCR overlap was measured as the percentage of unique tumor TCR beta sequences that were also present in the peripheral blood of the same patient. TCRdb stores this immuneACCESS table with in-frame sequences only. Part of the clones is absent; in the studies checked, under half of the shortfall reflects unresolved V genes, and no reason is known for the rest. V, J and clone size are those of that table, while D and trimming were read from the DNA. For this sample the table gives approximately 110,000 clones, of which around 89% were detected only once. The ten largest clones add up to 2.5% to 3% of the sample.

With respect to this clone: The antigen it recognizes is unknown. Nothing much larger sits one base from this clone, and base qualities are not available.

The chain links TRBV5-1 with TRBJ1-2; no D gene call is confident. The material sequenced was blood, taken after dendritic cell vaccination. The receptor was derived from a human donor with glioblastoma. The DNA reads TGCGCCAGCAGCTTGGATCACAGTTACTATGGCTACACCTTC. Translated, this is CASSLDHSYYGYTF.